This T cell receptor beta chain was documented in a study of early T cells in non-severe SARS-CoV-2 infection (dated by TCRdb to about 2021). Some background on the complete study: TCR sequencing used bulk RNA from unsorted whole blood, so alpha and beta chains could not be paired.

This was a case-control study nested in a cohort of healthcare workers in London, UK, who had nasopharyngeal swab PCR tests and blood samples taken every week. Between 23 and 31 March 2020, the week of the UK lockdown, healthcare workers were enrolled and then followed up weekly for as long as 16 weeks. Counted from cysteine to phenylalanine, this CDR3 has 12 amino acids. Just CDR3 DNA is preserved here, 36 bases in frame from base 1. CDR1 is given as SEHNR and CDR2 as FQNEAQ, both from the germline V gene (reference sequence). V is shortened by 1 base, J by 5 bases, and the region joining them spans 5 bases. This clonotype was observed a handful of times. Its antigen is not yet known. Base quality data are lacking; no much larger clone is found one base away. The protocol used for the library was 5' RACE. Instrument used: NextSeq 500. In the TCR library protocol, unique molecular identifiers were attached to individual cDNA molecules to correct for PCR bias and sequencing error. Both TCR alpha and beta chains were sequenced, and tight co-correlation was observed between alpha and beta sequence abundances in each sample. Regarding the original processing steps: Decombinator V4 was used to perform V gene, J gene and CDR3 annotation of TCR sequences. Expanded TCRs were defined as changing significantly between any two time points under a Poisson model with p below 0.0001. Abundances of TCRs were expressed as counts per million after normalisation to the total number of TCRs sequenced in each sample. TRAV1-2 paired with TRAJ12, TRAJ20 or TRAJ33 defined MAIT TCRs, while TRAV10 paired with TRAJ18 defined iNKT TCRs. A search of VDJdb, accessed on 1 November 2021, was run for TCRs annotated to CMV, EBV and SARS-CoV-2, with TCRs annotated for multiple antigens excluded. TCRdb reprocessed the public reads (quality trimming at Q25 with fastp, clone calling with MiXCR) and kept in-frame beta chains. For every CDR3 protein sequence, its rows merge into one entry that carries the most common genes and DNA. These V and J calls rely on TCRdb rather than the paper's analysis. This sample has about 77,000 distinct CDR3 sequences in its table, and approximately 5% of those were observed once. In total, the top ten clones hold around 7.8% of the sample.

General conclusions and limits of the study: VDJdb matching was skewed toward anti-spike CD8 responses and likely underestimated virus-specific expansions by missing private and CD4 specificities.

The sample in question was whole blood, obtained at baseline. The rearranged segments are TRBV7-9 and TRBJ1-1; the D gene identity is not certain. This receptor was identified in an adult who was a healthcare worker with PCR-confirmed SARS-CoV-2 infection or an uninfected control (not recorded which). The CDR3 reads CASSLVMTEAFF. The bases read TGTGCCAGCAGCTTAGTGATGACTGAAGCTTTCTTT.